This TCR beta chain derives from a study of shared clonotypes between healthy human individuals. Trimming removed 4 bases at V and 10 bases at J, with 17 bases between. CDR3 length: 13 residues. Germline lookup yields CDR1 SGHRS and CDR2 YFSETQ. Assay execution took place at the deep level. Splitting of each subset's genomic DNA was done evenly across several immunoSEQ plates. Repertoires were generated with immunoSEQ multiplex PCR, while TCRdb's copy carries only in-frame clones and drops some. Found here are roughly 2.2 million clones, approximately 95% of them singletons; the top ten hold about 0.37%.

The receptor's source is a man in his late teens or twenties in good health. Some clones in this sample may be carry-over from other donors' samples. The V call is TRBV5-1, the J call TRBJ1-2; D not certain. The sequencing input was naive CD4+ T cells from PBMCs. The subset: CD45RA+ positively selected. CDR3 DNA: TGCGCCAGCAGCGCACCACCTTCGGAGATCTACACCTTC. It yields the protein CASSAPPSEIYTF.